This T cell receptor beta chain is from a study of T cells in Graves' hyperthyroidism and ophthalmopathy. Study findings and constraints: Model predictions of ophthalmopathy came a median roughly 6.7 months before onset.

With 8 bases clipped from V and 7 bases from J, the junction kept 8 bases outside the gene matches. The germline gives CDR1 SGHAT, CDR2 FQNNGV. The CDR3 spans 13 residues. Amplified TCR beta CDR3 regions derived from RNA transcripts. Initially, a first-round RT-PCR of the TCR CDR3 employed the HTBI primer set. TCRdb re-called the multiplex PCR reads with MiXCR, one entry per CDR3 protein. The top ten hold about a sixth of the sample, which has about 720,000 distinct CDR3 sequences, roughly a sixth seen once. Many counts were recorded for this clonotype. Its antigen is unknown. The genes are TRBV11-2 and TRBJ1-2; 9 bases map to TRBD1. The material sequenced was blood. The clonotype comes from a woman aged 45-59 years with Graves' hyperthyroidism that later progressed to Graves' ophthalmopathy. CDR3 region: CASRSTGGLGYTF. CDR3 DNA sequence: TGTGCCAGCCGGTCAACAGGGGGCCTTGGCTACACCTTC.